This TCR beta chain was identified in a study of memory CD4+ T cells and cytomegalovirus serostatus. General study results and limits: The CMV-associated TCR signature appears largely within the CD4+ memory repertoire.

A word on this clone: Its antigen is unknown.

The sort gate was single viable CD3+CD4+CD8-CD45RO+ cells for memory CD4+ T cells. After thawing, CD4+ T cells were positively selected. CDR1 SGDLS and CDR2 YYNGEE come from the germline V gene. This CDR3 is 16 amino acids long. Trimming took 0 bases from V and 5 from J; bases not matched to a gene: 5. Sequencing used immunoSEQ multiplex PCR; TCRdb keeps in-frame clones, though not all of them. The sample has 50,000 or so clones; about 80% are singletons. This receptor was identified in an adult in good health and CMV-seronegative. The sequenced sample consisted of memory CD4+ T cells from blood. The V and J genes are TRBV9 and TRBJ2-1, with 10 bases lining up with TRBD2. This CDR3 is CASSVEGLATHNEQFF. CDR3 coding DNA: TGTGCCAGCAGCGTAGAGGGACTAGCGACCCACAATGAGCAGTTCTTC.